These T cell receptor beta chains were read from a single sample in a study of T cell changes during pregnancy in multiple sclerosis. TCRdb keeps only in-frame clones here, not all; method: immunoSEQ multiplex PCR. The sample holds roughly 40,000 clones, roughly 92% seen once. This material consisted of peripheral blood, taken before pregnancy. The receptors were gathered from a female donor with multiple sclerosis, enrolled in a pregnancy study. The CDR3 runs from the conserved cysteine through the conserved F or W. D genes are given only for firm matches. Clone size is not always given. Where it is, it says once, few, many or a class for expanded clones.

V gene	clone size	D gene	J gene	CDR3 DNA	CDR3 protein
TRBV7-8	-	-	TRBJ2-1	TGTGCCAGCAGCTTAGGACTCTACGGTAGCAATGAGCAGTTCTTC	CASSLGLYGSNEQFF
TRBV10-3	-	-	TRBJ2-3	TGTGCCATCAGCCCAACCACAGGGACCACAGATACGCAGTATTTT	CAISPTTGTTDTQYF
TRBV19	-	TRBD1	TRBJ2-5	TGTGCCAGTAGCCGCCGGGACAGGGGCCCCAACGAACCCCAAGAGACCCAGTACTTC	CASSRRDRGPNEPQETQYF
TRBV27	-	-	TRBJ2-1	TGTGCCAGCAGTGGGGCTTGGTCCCACAATGAGCAGTTCTTC	CASSGAWSHNEQFF
TRBV5-4	-	-	TRBJ2-7	TGTGCCAGCAGCCCCCTTGGCTTCGAGCAGTACTTC	CASSPLGFEQYF
TRBV6-1	-	TRBD1	TRBJ2-7	TGTGCCAGCAGACCACAGGGGTCCCGCTACGAGCAGTACTTC	CASRPQGSRYEQYF
TRBV7-2	-	-	TRBJ1-2	TGTGCCAGCAGCTACGGGGGGCAGGGAGATTTGCGCGGCTACACCTTC	CASSYGGQGDLRGYTF
TRBV4-3	-	-	TRBJ1-6	TGCGCCAGCAGCCAAGGTAGTCAGGGTTATTCACCCCTCCACTTT	CASSQGSQGYSPLHF
TRBV14	once	TRBD2	TRBJ2-1	TGTGCCAGCAGCCACCATAGCGGGAGTCTGCATGAGCAGTTCTTC	CASSHHSGSLHEQFF
TRBV28	few	TRBD2	TRBJ2-1	TGTGCCAGCAGGGGAAGAATGGGACTAGCGGACTACAATGAGCAGTTCTTC	CASRGRMGLADYNEQFF
TRBV4-2	-	TRBD2	TRBJ2-3	TGTGCCAGCAGCCAGGATCTGACTAGCGGTGTTAGCACAGATACGCAGTATTTT	CASSQDLTSGVSTDTQYF
TRBV9	-	-	TRBJ2-3	TGTGCCAGCAGCGCTCGACTAGGCACAGATACGCAGTATTTT	CASSARLGTDTQYF
TRBV7-6	-	TRBD2	TRBJ2-1	TGTGCCAGCAGCTCCCTGGGGACTAGCGGGTACAATGAGCAGTTCTTC	CASSSLGTSGYNEQFF
TRBV7-9	-	-	TRBJ2-7	TGTGCCAGCAGCTTAGGCGCAGGGGAAGGCTACGAGCAGTACTTC	CASSLGAGEGYEQYF
TRBV19	-	TRBD2	TRBJ2-1	TGTGCCAGTAGTATAGGAAGCGGGAGCGGGCGGGAGCAGTTCTTC	CASSIGSGSGREQFF
TRBV18	-	-	TRBJ2-7	TGTGCCAGCTCTCTCCGGGAGAGCGGATACTACGAGCAGTACTTC	CASSLRESGYYEQYF
TRBV4-1	once	-	TRBJ2-3	TGCGCCAGCAGCAGCTCCCGAGCCCCCCCAGATACGCAGTATTTT	CASSSSRAPPDTQYF
TRBV25-1	-	TRBD1	TRBJ2-5	TGTGCCAGCAGTGAATCCTTCGCCGGGACAGGGGCAGAGACCCAGTACTTC	CASSESFAGTGAETQYF
TRBV7-2	-	TRBD1	TRBJ2-5	TGTGCCAGCAGCCGTACGACAGGGATAAAGACCCAGTACTTC	CASSRTTGIKTQYF
TRBV6-6	-	-	TRBJ2-5	TGTGCCAGCTTCAAGGGGCAGGGCCAAGAGACCCAGTACTTC	CASFKGQGQETQYF
TRBV19	few	-	TRBJ1-5	TGTGCCAGTAGTACGGCGGGGTTCAATCAGCCCCAGCATTTT	CASSTAGFNQPQHF
TRBV5-4	-	-	TRBJ1-6	TGTGCCAGCAGCTGGCGGGGGAGGTATTCACCCCTCCACTTT	CASSWRGRYSPLHF